The rows below give T cell receptor beta chains drawn from one sample of a study of early T cells in non-severe SARS-CoV-2 infection. A single record per CDR3 protein comes from TCRdb applying MiXCR to the 5' RACE reads. The table includes over 30,000 distinct CDR3 sequences, approximately 8% detected once. This specimen was whole blood, taken at baseline. These receptors came from an adult who was a healthcare worker with PCR-confirmed SARS-CoV-2 infection or an uninfected control (not recorded which). The CDR3 runs from the conserved cysteine through the conserved F or W. D genes are given only for firm matches. Some rows have no size entry. The others give once, few or many, or a class for an expanded clone.

v_gene	j_gene	d_gene	len	abundance	CDR3nt	CDR3aa
TRBV6-6	TRBJ1-1	-	15	-	TGTGCCAGCCAGATGCAAGGGCAGGGGTACACTGAAGCTTTCTTT	CASQMQGQGYTEAFF
TRBV20-1	TRBJ1-5	TRBD1	16	many	TGCAGTGCTAGGCCAGGGGGCATGTATAGCAATCAGCCCCAGCATTTT	CSARPGGMYSNQPQHF
TRBV6-2/TRBV6-3	TRBJ2-5	-	15	few	TGTGCCAGCAACCCCATCGTTCGAATTCAAGAGACCCAGTACTTC	CASNPIVRIQETQYF
TRBV20-1	TRBJ2-1	-	12	few	TGCAGTGCTGGGCCGCGGGTGAATGAGCAGTTCTTC	CSAGPRVNEQFF
TRBV7-8	TRBJ2-1	-	11	many	TGTGCCAGCAGCTTAGCTAATGAGCAGTTCTTC	CASSLANEQFF
TRBV13	TRBJ2-2	-	16	-	TGTGCCAGCAGCCCGAAGGGCTTCGCGGGGCGCGGGGAGCTGTTTTTT	CASSPKGFAGRGELFF
TRBV7-9	TRBJ1-6	TRBD1	16	many	TGTGCCAGCAGCTTAGGTAGACAGGGGTACAATTCACCCCTCCACTTT	CASSLGRQGYNSPLHF
TRBV7-9	TRBJ2-5	TRBD1	13	few	TGTGCCAGCAGCTCGAACAGGGGGGAGACCCAGTACTTC	CASSSNRGETQYF
TRBV3-1	TRBJ2-7	-	14	-	TGTGCCAGCAGCCGCGGGACCGCCGTTGGGGAGCAGTACTTC	CASSRGTAVGEQYF
TRBV4-1	TRBJ2-1	-	16	few	TGCGCCAGCAGCCAAGATACTGGGTTGTCCTACAATGAGCAGTTCTTC	CASSQDTGLSYNEQFF
TRBV29-1	TRBJ2-3	-	16	-	TGCAGCGTTGAGGCCCCGGGACAGGCGGGGGCAGATACGCAGTATTTT	CSVEAPGQAGADTQYF
TRBV12-2	TRBJ2-7	-	17	-	TGTGCAAGTCGCTTAGGGCGGATGAGACACAGGCCGTACGAGCAGTACTTC	CASRLGRMRHRPYEQYF
TRBV7-9	TRBJ2-3	-	15	-	TGTGCCAGCAGCTCGCTAGTAGGGGACACAGATACGCAGTATTTT	CASSSLVGDTDTQYF
TRBV14	TRBJ2-7	TRBD1	14	many	TGTGCCAGCAGCCACCGGGACAGGTACTACGAGCAGTACTTC	CASSHRDRYYEQYF
TRBV28	TRBJ1-5	-	15	many	TGTGCCAGCAGTTCCTCGACTTATAGCAATCAGCCCCAGCATTTT	CASSSSTYSNQPQHF
TRBV2	TRBJ1-5	-	13	-	TGTGCCAGCAGTGCGGACAACTCGTCGCCCCAGCATTTT	CASSADNSSPQHF
TRBV5-1	TRBJ1-1	-	12	-	TGTGCCAGCAGCTTGGGGTGGACTGAAGCTTTCTTT	CASSLGWTEAFF
TRBV19	TRBJ2-1	TRBD2	16	-	TGTGCCAGTAGTATTTACGGCGGGGGGGCTAGGAATGAGCAGTTCTTC	CASSIYGGGARNEQFF
TRBV20-1	TRBJ1-1	-	13	many	TGCAGTGCTAGGAACCTGTTGGGGACTGAAGCTTTCTTT	CSARNLLGTEAFF
TRBV9	TRBJ2-5	TRBD2	16	-	TGTGCCGGCAGCGTCACTAGCGGGGGGGCGATCGAGACCCAGTACTTC	CAGSVTSGGAIETQYF
TRBV11-2	TRBJ2-3	-	13	-	TGTGCCAGCAGCTTGCAGCGAGGAGATACGCAGTATTTT	CASSLQRGDTQYF
TRBV7-8	TRBJ2-2	-	15	many	TGTGCCAGCACCCCACTGGAATCGAACACCGGGGAGCTGTTTTTT	CASTPLESNTGELFF
TRBV4-1	TRBJ1-1	-	14	many	TGCGCCAGCAGCCAAGAAGCAGGGAGGACTGAAGCTTTCTTT	CASSQEAGRTEAFF
TRBV6-1	TRBJ1-1	-	14	many	TGTGCCAGCAGTTTACCAGAGTATCGAATTGAAGCTTTCTTT	CASSLPEYRIEAFF
TRBV11-2	TRBJ2-2	-	14	few	TGTGCCAGCAGCTCGACAACGAACACCGGGGAGCTGTTTTTT	CASSSTTNTGELFF
TRBV5-1	TRBJ2-7	TRBD1	13	-	TGCGCCAGCAGAATCGACAGGGAGTACGAGCAGTACTTC	CASRIDREYEQYF
TRBV5-1	TRBJ2-1	-	15	few	TGCGCCAGCAGCCGCTTAGGGGGTTCCTACAATGAGCAGTTCTTC	CASSRLGGSYNEQFF
TRBV20-1	TRBJ2-1	TRBD2	16	few	TGCAGTGCTAGAAAGCCGGGACTAGGGACCGGCAATGAGCAGTTCTTC	CSARKPGLGTGNEQFF
TRBV7-9	TRBJ2-5	TRBD2	17	-	TGTGCCAGCAGCTTAGCGTGGCTAGCGGGGCCCCCTGAGACCCAGTACTTC	CASSLAWLAGPPETQYF
TRBV5-4	TRBJ2-3	-	13	many	TGTGCCGGCGCCGGTGGGTATACAGATACGCAGTATTTT	CAGAGGYTDTQYF
TRBV19	TRBJ1-2	-	14	few	TGTGCCAGTAGTACCCCAGGGAAGGACTATGGCTACACCTTC	CASSTPGKDYGYTF
TRBV12-3/TRBV12-4	TRBJ1-1	-	15	many	TGTGCCAGCAGTTTCCCCCAGGGTGAGAACACTGAAGCTTTCTTT	CASSFPQGENTEAFF
TRBV12-5	TRBJ2-5	TRBD2	18	few	TGTGCTAGTGGTTTGGCCAACCCGGGACTAGCGGGGAAAGAGACCCAGTACTTC	CASGLANPGLAGKETQYF
TRBV4-3	TRBJ2-1	TRBD2	17	-	TGCGCCAGCAGCCAAGTACCCAGGAGCGGGGGTAATAATGAGCAGTTCTTC	CASSQVPRSGGNNEQFF
TRBV28	TRBJ2-7	-	11	many	TGTGCCATCGGAAAGGTCTCCGAGCAGTACTTC	CAIGKVSEQYF
TRBV6-2/TRBV6-3	TRBJ1-1	TRBD1	16	-	TGTGCCAGCAGTTACGCTCGGGACAGAGGAGGCACTGAAGCTTTCTTT	CASSYARDRGGTEAFF
TRBV20-1	TRBJ2-1	TRBD2	15	-	TGCAGTGCAGAGCCACTAGCGACAATGGGCAATGAGCAGTTCTTC	CSAEPLATMGNEQFF
TRBV5-1	TRBJ2-1	-	15	few	TGCGCCAGCAGCTTCGGGACCACCTCCTACAATGAGCAGTTCTTC	CASSFGTTSYNEQFF
TRBV28	TRBJ2-5	-	16	few	TGTGCCAGCAGCCTATCCCCCGGGCCCTCACAAGAGACCCAGTACTTC	CASSLSPGPSQETQYF
TRBV11-2	TRBJ2-1	TRBD2	17	many	TGTGCCAGCAGCCCAGGAGATTTCCGGGGGGCCTACAATGAGCAGTTCTTC	CASSPGDFRGAYNEQFF
TRBV18	TRBJ2-7	-	12	few	TGTGCCAGCTCAGCCAGCCCCTACGAGCAGTACTTC	CASSASPYEQYF
TRBV12-3/TRBV12-4	TRBJ1-2	-	12	few	TGTGCCAGCAGCTTCGACAGATCTGGCTACACCTTC	CASSFDRSGYTF
TRBV3-1	TRBJ2-7	-	14	-	TGTGCCAGCAGCCAAGAGCCAGCATCCTACGAGCAGTACTTC	CASSQEPASYEQYF
TRBV6-5	TRBJ1-5	TRBD1	14	-	TGTGCCAGCAGCCCCGACAGGGGAAATCAGCCCCAGCATTTT	CASSPDRGNQPQHF
TRBV6-5	TRBJ2-1	TRBD1	17	many	TGTGCCAGCAGTTACCGCGGGACAGGTTTGATTACTAATGAGCAGTTCTTC	CASSYRGTGLITNEQFF